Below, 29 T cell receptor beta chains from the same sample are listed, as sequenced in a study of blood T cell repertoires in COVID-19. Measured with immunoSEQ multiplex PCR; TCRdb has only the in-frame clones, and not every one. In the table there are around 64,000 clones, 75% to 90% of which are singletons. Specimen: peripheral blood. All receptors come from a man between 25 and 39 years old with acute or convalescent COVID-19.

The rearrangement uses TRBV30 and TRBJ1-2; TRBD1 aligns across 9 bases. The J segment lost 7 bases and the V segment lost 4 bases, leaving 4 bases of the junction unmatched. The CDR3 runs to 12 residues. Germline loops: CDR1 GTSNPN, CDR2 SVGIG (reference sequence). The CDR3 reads CAWKQGALGYTF. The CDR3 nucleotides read TGTGCCTGGAAACAGGGGGCGCTTGGCTACACCTTC.

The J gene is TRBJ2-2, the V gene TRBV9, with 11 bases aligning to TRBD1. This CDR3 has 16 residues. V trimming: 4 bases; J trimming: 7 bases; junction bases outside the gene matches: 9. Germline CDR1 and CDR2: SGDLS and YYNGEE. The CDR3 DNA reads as TGTGCCAGCAGCCCCGGACAGGGGGCAAAAGGCGGGGAGCTGTTTTTT. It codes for CASSPGQGAKGGELFF.

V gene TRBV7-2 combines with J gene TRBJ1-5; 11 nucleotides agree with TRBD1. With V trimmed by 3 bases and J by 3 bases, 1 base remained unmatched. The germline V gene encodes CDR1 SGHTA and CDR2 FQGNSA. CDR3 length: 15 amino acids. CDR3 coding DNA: TGTGCCAGCAGCTTGGACAGGGGGCCCAATCAGCCCCAGCATTTT. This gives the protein CASSLDRGPNQPQHF. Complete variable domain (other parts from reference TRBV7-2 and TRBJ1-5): GAGVSQSPSNKVTEKGKDVELRCDPISGHTALYWYRQSLGQGLEFLIYFQGNSAPDKSGLPSDRFSAERTGGSVSTLTIQRTQQEDSAVYLCASSLDRGPNQPQHFGDGTRLSIL.

CDR3 amino acids: CASSMRTAGASGANVLTF. The DNA of the CDR3 is TGTGCCAGTAGTATGAGGACAGCCGGGGCCTCTGGGGCCAACGTCCTGACTTTC. This chain joins TRBV19 and TRBJ2-6; a weak D match, TRBD1 (6 bases). V was cut by 3 bases and J by 0 bases, with 15 bases left in between. CDR3 length: 18 residues. CDR1 LNHDA and CDR2 SQIVND come from the germline V gene (reference sequence).

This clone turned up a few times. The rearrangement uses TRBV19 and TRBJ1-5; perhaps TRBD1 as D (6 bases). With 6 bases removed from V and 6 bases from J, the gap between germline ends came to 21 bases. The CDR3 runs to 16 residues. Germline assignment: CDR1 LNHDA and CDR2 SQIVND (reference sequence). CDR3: CASRVQGSVGVQPQHF. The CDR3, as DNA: TGTGCCAGTAGAGTTCAGGGGTCGGTAGGAGTTCAGCCCCAGCATTTT. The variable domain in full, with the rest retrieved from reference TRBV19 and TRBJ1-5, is DGGITQSPKYLFRKEGQNVTLSCEQNLNHDAMYWYRQDPGQGLRLIYYSQIVNDFQKGDIAEGYSVSREKKESFPLTVTSAQKNPTAFYLCASRVQGSVGVQPQHFGDGTRLSIL.

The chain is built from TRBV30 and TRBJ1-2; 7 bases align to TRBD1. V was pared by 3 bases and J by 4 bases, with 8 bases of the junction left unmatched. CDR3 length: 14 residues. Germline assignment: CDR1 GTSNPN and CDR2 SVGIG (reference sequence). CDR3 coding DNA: TGTGCCTGGAGACAGGGGATGAGGAGCTATGGCTACACCTTC. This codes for CAWRQGMRSYGYTF.

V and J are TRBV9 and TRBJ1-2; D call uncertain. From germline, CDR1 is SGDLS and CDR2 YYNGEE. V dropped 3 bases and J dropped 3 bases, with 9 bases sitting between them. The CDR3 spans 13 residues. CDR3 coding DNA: TGTGCCAGCAGCGGGCAGATTTACTATGGCTACACCTTC. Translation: CASSGQIYYGYTF.

CDR3 region: CASSLASGGVSYNEQFF. The CDR3, as DNA: TGCGCCAGCAGCTTGGCTAGCGGGGGGGTCTCCTACAATGAGCAGTTCTTC. The rearrangement uses TRBV5-1 and TRBJ2-1; 12 nucleotides match TRBD2. CDR3 length equals 17 residues. From germline, CDR1 is SGHRS and CDR2 YFSETQ. V lost 0 bases and J lost 0; bases outside the gene matches: 1.

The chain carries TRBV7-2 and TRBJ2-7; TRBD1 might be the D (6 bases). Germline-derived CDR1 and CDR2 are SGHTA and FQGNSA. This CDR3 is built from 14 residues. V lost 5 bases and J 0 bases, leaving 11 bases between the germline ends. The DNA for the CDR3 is TGTGCCAGCAGCACCAGGGGTAGCTCCTACGAGCAGTACTTC. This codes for CASSTRGSSYEQYF. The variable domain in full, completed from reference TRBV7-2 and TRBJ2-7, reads GAGVSQSPSNKVTEKGKDVELRCDPISGHTALYWYRQSLGQGLEFLIYFQGNSAPDKSGLPSDRFSAERTGGSVSTLTIQRTQQEDSAVYLCASSTRGSSYEQYFGPGTRLTVT.

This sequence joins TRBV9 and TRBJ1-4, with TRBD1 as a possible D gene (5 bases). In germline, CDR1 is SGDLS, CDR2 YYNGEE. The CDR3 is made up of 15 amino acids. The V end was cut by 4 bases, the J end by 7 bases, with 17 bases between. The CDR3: CASSFSTEYGEKLFF. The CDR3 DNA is TGTGCCAGCAGCTTCTCGACAGAGTATGGTGAAAAACTGTTTTTT.

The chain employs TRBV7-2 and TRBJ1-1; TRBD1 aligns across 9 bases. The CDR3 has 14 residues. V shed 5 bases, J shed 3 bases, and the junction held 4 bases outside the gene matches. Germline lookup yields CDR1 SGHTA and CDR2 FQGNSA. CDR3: CASSTRTGDTEAFF. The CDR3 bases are TGTGCCAGCAGCACCCGGACAGGGGACACTGAAGCTTTCTTT.

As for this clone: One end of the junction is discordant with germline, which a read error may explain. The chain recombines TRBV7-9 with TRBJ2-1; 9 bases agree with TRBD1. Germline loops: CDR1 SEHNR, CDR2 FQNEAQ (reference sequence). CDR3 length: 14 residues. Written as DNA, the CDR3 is TGTGCCAGCAGGTCGGGACAGGGATACACTGAGCAGTTCTTC. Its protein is CASRSGQGYTEQFF.

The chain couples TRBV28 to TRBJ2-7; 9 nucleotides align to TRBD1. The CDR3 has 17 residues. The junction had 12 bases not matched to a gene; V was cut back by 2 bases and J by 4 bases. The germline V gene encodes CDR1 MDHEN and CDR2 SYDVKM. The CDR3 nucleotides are TGTGCCAGCAGTTTACAACAGGGGGCCACCTTCCCGTACGAGCAGTACGTC. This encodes CASSLQQGATFPYEQYV.

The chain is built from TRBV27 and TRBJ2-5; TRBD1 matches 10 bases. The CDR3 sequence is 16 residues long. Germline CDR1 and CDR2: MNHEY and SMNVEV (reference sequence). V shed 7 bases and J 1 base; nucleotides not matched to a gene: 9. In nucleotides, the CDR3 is TGTGCCAGCAAATCTTTTGGGACAGGGGTCCAAGAGACCCAGTACTTC. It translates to CASKSFGTGVQETQYF.

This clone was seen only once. CDR3 coding DNA: TGTGCCAGTAGTAAGGGTCTAGCGGGAGAAACCTACGAGCAGTACTTC. As protein: CASSKGLAGETYEQYF. The gene calls are TRBV19 and TRBJ2-7; 10 bases match TRBD2. Unmatched junction bases numbered 8, after V lost 4 bases and J lost 2 bases. In germline, CDR1 is LNHDA, CDR2 SQIVND (reference sequence). CDR3 length equals 16 residues.

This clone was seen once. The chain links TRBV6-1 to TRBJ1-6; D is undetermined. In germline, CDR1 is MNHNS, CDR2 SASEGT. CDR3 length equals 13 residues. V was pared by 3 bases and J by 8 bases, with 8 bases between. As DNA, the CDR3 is TGTGCCAGCAGTGAGAACACCTATTCACCCCTCCACTTT. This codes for CASSENTYSPLHF.

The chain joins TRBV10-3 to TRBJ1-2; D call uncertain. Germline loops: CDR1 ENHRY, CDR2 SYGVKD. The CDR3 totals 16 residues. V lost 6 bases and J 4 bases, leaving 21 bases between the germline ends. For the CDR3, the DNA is TGTGCCATCAGCGGAGGAACCGGGCGAGGTGGCTATGGCTACACCTTC. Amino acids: CAISGGTGRGGYGYTF.

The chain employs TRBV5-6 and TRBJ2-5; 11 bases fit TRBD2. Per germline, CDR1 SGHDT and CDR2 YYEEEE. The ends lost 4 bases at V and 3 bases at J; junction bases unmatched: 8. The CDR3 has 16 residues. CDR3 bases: TGTGCCAGCAGCAGTATTTCGGGACTAGCGGAAGAGACCCAGTACTTC. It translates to CASSSISGLAEETQYF.

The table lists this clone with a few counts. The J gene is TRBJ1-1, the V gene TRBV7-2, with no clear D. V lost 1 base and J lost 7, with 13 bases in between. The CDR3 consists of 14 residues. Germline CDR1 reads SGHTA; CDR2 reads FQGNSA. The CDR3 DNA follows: TGTGCCAGCAGCTTAGGAGGGATGAGCTTTGAAGCTTTCTTT. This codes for CASSLGGMSFEAFF.

The CDR3 loop is CASSRRPGSGTGTGELFF. The CDR3 nucleotides are TGTGCCAGCTCAAGACGCCCGGGGTCCGGCACCGGAACCGGGGAGCTGTTTTTT. V usage is TRBV27 and J usage is TRBJ2-2; D is possibly TRBD2 (5 bases). Germline V lookup: CDR1 MNHEY, CDR2 SMNVEV (reference sequence). The CDR3 runs 18 residues. V dropped 8 bases and J dropped 5 bases, with 27 bases sitting between them.

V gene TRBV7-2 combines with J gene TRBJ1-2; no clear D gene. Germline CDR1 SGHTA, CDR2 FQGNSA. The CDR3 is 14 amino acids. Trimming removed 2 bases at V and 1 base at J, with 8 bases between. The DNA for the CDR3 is TGTGCCAGCAGCTTACAGGCTCTTAACTATGGCTACACCTTC. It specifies CASSLQALNYGYTF.

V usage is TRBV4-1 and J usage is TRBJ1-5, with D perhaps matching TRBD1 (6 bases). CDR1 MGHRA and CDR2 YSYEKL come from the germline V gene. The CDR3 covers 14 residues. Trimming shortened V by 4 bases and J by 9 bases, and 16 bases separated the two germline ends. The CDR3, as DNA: TGCGCCAGCAGCCCGGGACAACGTAACGGGCCCCAGCATTTT. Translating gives CASSPGQRNGPQHF.

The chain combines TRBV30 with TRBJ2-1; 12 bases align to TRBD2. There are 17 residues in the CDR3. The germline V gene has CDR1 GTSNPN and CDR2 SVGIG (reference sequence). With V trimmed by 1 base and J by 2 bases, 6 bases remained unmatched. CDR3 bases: TGTGCCTGGAGTGGACTAGCGGGAGAGGATGCCTACAATGAGCAGTTCTTC. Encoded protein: CAWSGLAGEDAYNEQFF. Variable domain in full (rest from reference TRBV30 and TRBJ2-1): SQTIHQWPATLVQPVGSPLSLECTVEGTSNPNLYWYRQAAGRGLQLLFYSVGIGQISSEVPQNLSASRPQDRQFILSSKKLLLSDSGFYLCAWSGLAGEDAYNEQFFGPGTRLTVL.

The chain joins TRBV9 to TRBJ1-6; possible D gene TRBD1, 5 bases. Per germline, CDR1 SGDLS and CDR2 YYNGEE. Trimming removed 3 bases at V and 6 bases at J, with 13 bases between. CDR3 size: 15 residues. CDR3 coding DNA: TGTGCCAGCAGCGCCTGGGGCCCGGCTAATTCACCCCTCCACTTT. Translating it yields CASSAWGPANSPLHF.

CDR3 protein: CASGDRGPYEQYF. CDR3 sequence (DNA): TGTGCCAGCGGGGACAGGGGGCCCTACGAGCAGTACTTC. The gene calls are TRBV27 and TRBJ2-7, with TRBD1 identical over 12 bases. Germline loops: CDR1 MNHEY, CDR2 SMNVEV (reference sequence). This CDR3 spans 13 amino acids. Trimming removed 8 bases from V and 2 bases from J; junction bases left unmatched: 1.

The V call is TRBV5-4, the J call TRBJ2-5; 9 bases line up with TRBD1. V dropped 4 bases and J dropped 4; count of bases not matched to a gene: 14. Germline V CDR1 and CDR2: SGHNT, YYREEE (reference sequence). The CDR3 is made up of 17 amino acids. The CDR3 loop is CASSLAGTGFSRETQYF. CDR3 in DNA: TGTGCCAGCAGCCTTGCCGGGACAGGGTTTTCTCGAGAGACCCAGTACTTC.

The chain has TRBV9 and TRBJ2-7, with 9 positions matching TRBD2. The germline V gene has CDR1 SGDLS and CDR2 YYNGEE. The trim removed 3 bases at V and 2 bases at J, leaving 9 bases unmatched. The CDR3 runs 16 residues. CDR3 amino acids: CASSANIAGETYEQYF. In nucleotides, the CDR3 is TGTGCCAGCAGCGCGAATATAGCGGGAGAAACCTACGAGCAGTACTTC.

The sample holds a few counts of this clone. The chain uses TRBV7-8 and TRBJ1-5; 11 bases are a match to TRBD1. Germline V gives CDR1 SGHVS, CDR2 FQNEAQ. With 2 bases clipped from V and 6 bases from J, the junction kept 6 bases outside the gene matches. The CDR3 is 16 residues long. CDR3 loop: CASSLLRTGGGQPQHF. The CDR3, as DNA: TGTGCCAGCAGCTTATTAAGGACAGGGGGCGGTCAGCCCCAGCATTTT.

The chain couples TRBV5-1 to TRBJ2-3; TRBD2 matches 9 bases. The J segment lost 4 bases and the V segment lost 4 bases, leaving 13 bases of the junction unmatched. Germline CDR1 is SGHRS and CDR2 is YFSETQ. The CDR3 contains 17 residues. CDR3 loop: CASSVAHSGGGSDTQYF. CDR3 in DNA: TGCGCCAGCAGCGTGGCCCATAGCGGGGGAGGTTCAGATACGCAGTATTTT.